One T cell receptor (beta chain) is described in this entry. The entry originates in a study of T cells expressing NK-cell markers. Study information: It was sorted CD3+CD56+NKG2C+, CD3+CD56+NKG2C- and CD3+CD56-NKG2C+ T cells that supplied the TCR beta repertoires.

As the method of synthesis, 5'RACE template switching with UMIs yielded TCR beta cDNA. TCRdb reanalyzed the 5' RACE reads, giving one entry per CDR3 protein sequence and no DNA. The sample totals about 380,000 distinct CDR3 sequences. The CDR3 is made up of 15 amino acids. The germline V gene has CDR1 DFQATT and CDR2 SNEGSKA (reference sequence). The sequence was obtained from a man aged 18 to 69 in good health. The chain uses TRBV20-1 and TRBJ1-3; there is no DNA to check the TCRdb D call of TRBD1. The sample taken for sequencing was blood T cells: a sorted CD56 or NKG2C T cell subset, CD4+ or CD8+ T cells, or bulk PBMC T cells (not recorded which). CDR3 sequence: CSARNSQGGGNTIYF.